This is a list of T cell receptor beta chains from one sample in a study of OX40 agonist ivuxolimab in advanced cancers. Sequenced by immunoSEQ multiplex PCR; TCRdb stores in-frame clones only, minus some. This table holds tens of thousands of clones, more than 80% found once. The input for sequencing was CD4+ or CD8+ T cells sorted from blood, taken in a trial of the OX40 agonist ivuxolimab. Receptors were obtained from an adult with an advanced solid tumor such as melanoma, head and neck, liver or kidney cancer. The CDR3 runs from the conserved cysteine through the conserved F or W. Each record gives: J gene, CDR3 length, D gene, V gene, CDR3 protein, CDR3 DNA. A D gene is named only where the DNA matches it firmly.

TRBJ2-1 17 TRBD2 TRBV7-3 CASSPAQGRVSYNEQFF TGTGCCAGCAGCCCCGCCCAAGGGAGGGTCTCCTACAATGAGCAGTTCTTC
TRBJ1-2 10 . TRBV2 CASRWYGYTF TGTGCCAGCAGATGGTATGGGTACACCTTC
TRBJ1-5 16 . TRBV28 CASSLTELDSNQPQHF TGTGCCAGCAGTTTGACGGAGCTTGATAGCAATCAGCCCCAGCATTTT
TRBJ1-1 14 . TRBV5-1 CASSLAGGYTEAFF TGCGCCAGCAGCTTGGCCGGGGGGTACACTGAAGCTTTCTTT
TRBJ2-2 15 TRBD1 TRBV28 CASSLYQGAGGELFF TGTGCCAGCAGTTTATACCAGGGGGCGGGCGGGGAGCTGTTTTTT
TRBJ1-4 15 TRBD1 TRBV30 CAWTQGQVLGEKLFF TGTGCCTGGACCCAAGGACAGGTTTTAGGTGAAAAACTGTTTTTT
TRBJ2-3 18 TRBD2 TRBV19 CASSRGTSGPRAPDTQYF TGTGCCAGTAGTAGAGGGACTAGCGGCCCTAGAGCCCCAGATACGCAGTATTTT
TRBJ1-5 15 . TRBV30 CAWSPGLYSNQPQHF TGTGCCTGGAGCCCAGGACTGTATAGCAATCAGCCCCAGCATTTT
TRBJ2-2 14 . TRBV6-5 CASSQLRNTGELFF TGTGCCAGCAGTCAACTCAGGAACACCGGGGAGCTGTTTTTT
TRBJ1-5 14 . TRBV28 CASSLLGLGQPQHF TGTGCCAGCAGTTTATTAGGGTTGGGCCAGCCCCAGCATTTT
TRBJ2-1 15 . TRBV27 CASSWNGGQNNEQFF TGTGCCAGCAGTTGGAACGGGGGGCAAAACAATGAGCAGTTCTTC
TRBJ2-1 12 . TRBV30 CASDFLGNEQFF TGTGCCTCGGACTTTCTGGGCAATGAGCAGTTCTTC
TRBJ1-5 15 . TRBV6-5 CASSYSGNSNQPQHF TGTGCCAGCAGTTACTCGGGCAACAGCAATCAGCCCCAGCATTTT
TRBJ2-3 14 TRBD2 TRBV30 CALSSGMGPDTQYF TGTGCCTTATCTAGCGGGATGGGTCCAGATACGCAGTATTTT
TRBJ1-1 14 . TRBV11-1 CASSPFLANTEAFF TGTGCCAGCAGCCCGTTTTTAGCCAACACTGAAGCTTTCTTT
TRBJ2-1 15 . TRBV7-6 CASSLWGGDLNEQFF TGTGCCAGCAGCTTATGGGGTGGGGATCTCAATGAGCAGTTCTTC
TRBJ1-2 11 . TRBV25-1 CASEGGTGYTF TGTGCCAGCGAAGGCGGGACCGGCTACACCTTC
TRBJ2-5 12 . TRBV6-5 CASSSSQETQYF TGTGCCAGCAGTTCAAGCCAAGAGACCCAGTACTTC
TRBJ1-2 13 . TRBV19 CASSPQGGYGYTF TGTGCCAGTAGCCCTCAGGGTGGCTATGGCTACACCTTC
TRBJ2-5 13 . TRBV4-3 CASSQRVAETQYF TGCGCCAGCAGCCAACGGGTTGCAGAGACCCAGTACTTC
TRBJ2-1 15 TRBD2 TRBV2 CASSGGLAAYNEQFF TGTGCCAGCAGTGGTGGACTAGCGGCTTACAATGAGCAGTTCTTC
TRBJ1-3 14 . TRBV30 CAWSDHSSGNTIYF TGTGCCTGGAGTGACCATAGCTCTGGAAACACCATATATTTT